Reported below is one T cell receptor (beta chain). Its recognized antigen is unknown. Qualities for individual bases were not recorded, and no much larger clone is one base off. These data originate in a study of post-analysis software for immune sequencing data (dated by TCRdb to the mid-2010s). Concerning the study at large: Disease courses on record covered relapsing-remitting, secondary progressive and progressive-relapsing multiple sclerosis, though some patients had no subtype annotation. The patient repertoires were compared against fewer than twelve previously published healthy control repertoires obtained from donors aged 6 to 25 years. A subset of samples was prepared in parallel using single-end sample barcoding, then pooled and co-amplified after Illumina adapter ligation.

Points the paper makes about the study in general: Significantly higher frequencies in patients than in controls were found for about five TRBV segments, including TRBV5-6, TRBV5-1 and TRBV20-1. The control group was slightly older than the multiple sclerosis patient group. Multiple sclerosis patients had significantly lower normalized Chao1 diversity than controls, a result that suggests substantial peripheral T-cell clonal expansion. Strong co-clustering of samples prepared in the same batch was shown by direct clustering with F measure, prompting a batch-effect correction.

Libraries came from PCR. The instrument given in TCRdb is Illumina HiSeq 2500. To reduce PCR and sequencing biases, unique molecular identifiers were built into the TCR beta cDNA libraries. Every 1 to 10 million input T cells yielded roughly 500,000 cDNA molecules, meaning each molecule approximated one T cell. The patient libraries were prepared and sequenced with the same protocol used for the earlier healthy control dataset. Within a given batch, samples were prepared together, multiplexed and sequenced on the same HiSeq lane. In the original analysis: MIGEC was used to process the raw barcoded reads, and molecular identifier groups with only a single read were discarded before consensus assembly and CDR3 extraction. VDJtools was used for post-analysis of the clonotype tables, and diversity was normalized by down-sampling every dataset to the size of the smallest sample. In repertoire overlap clustering, CDR3 amino acid sequences, but not nucleotide sequences, were matched to correct batch-related cross-sample contamination. TCRdb reran the public reads through fastp at Q25 and MiXCR, keeping productive beta chains. Rows are unified per CDR3 protein, each entry keeping the most common DNA and genes. The V and J calls here are based on TCRdb, not the publication. This sample is represented by fewer than 700,000 distinct CDR3 sequences; roughly 45% of them were singletons. The ten largest clones represent roughly 1.8% of the sample.

The CDR3 measures 16 amino acids from cysteine to phenylalanine. Only the CDR3 DNA is retained, 48 bases long and in frame from the first base. Via the germline V gene, CDR1 is SGHRS and CDR2 YFSETQ. TCR beta repertoires were profiled from peripheral blood of approximately 13 young patients with multiple sclerosis to demonstrate the VDJtools post-analysis software. Multiple sclerosis patients were children and adolescents aged 6 to 15 years. This receptor was identified in a girl aged 10 to 17 with multiple sclerosis. Sequenced material: blood. The rearrangement combines TRBV5-1 with TRBJ2-1, and 12 junctional nucleotides match TRBD2. The closer fit of TRBJ2-7 to the DNA end suggests the J call may be wrong. The CDR3 corresponds to CASSPGLAGPYNEQYF. The DNA sequence reads TGCGCCAGCAGCCCGGGACTAGCGGGCCCTTACAATGAGCAGTACTTC.